This TCR beta chain was captured in a study of T cells in Graves' hyperthyroidism and ophthalmopathy. Study-level points and caveats: Model output signaled ophthalmopathy a median roughly 6.5 months ahead of onset.

This clonotype was picked up many times. Its antigen is undetermined. Trimming stripped 3 bases from V and 6 bases from J, with 15 bases between. Germline V CDR1 and CDR2: MDHEN, SYDVKM. The CDR3 loop spans 14 amino acids. Researchers amplified the TCR beta CDR3 regions from RNA transcripts. With the HTBI primer set, the TCR CDR3 went through a first round of RT-PCR. One entry per CDR3 protein results from TCRdb running MiXCR on the multiplex PCR reads. The profile shows approximately 620,000 distinct CDR3 sequences, around 13% of them singletons. The rearrangement uses TRBV28 and TRBJ2-7; a possible D gene is TRBD2 (5 bases). Material: blood. This clonotype was sampled from a woman in her twenties or thirties with Graves' hyperthyroidism that later progressed to Graves' ophthalmopathy. The CDR3 DNA sequence: TGTGCCAGCAGTTTCCTTTCAGGAGAGGGCGAGCAGTACTTC. Its protein product is CASSFLSGEGEQYF.